This note documents a single T cell receptor (beta chain) sequence. Germline V gives CDR1 MNHNS, CDR2 SASEGT. After removal of 5 bases from V and 1 base from J, the junction contained 3 bases not matched to a gene. The CDR3 has 15 residues. The protocol was immunoSEQ multiplex PCR, while the TCRdb copy is restricted to in-frame clones and leaves out a portion. The profile shows around 67,000 clones, approximately 83% of them singletons. These data belong to a study of technical replicates of blood from several donors. Sample: PBMCs. J is TRBJ2-2 and V is TRBV6-1; 8 bases line up with TRBD1. This TCR came from a human donor in good health. Some clones in this sample may be carry-over from other donors' samples. CDR3 amino acids: CASSRGQVNTGELFF. The CDR3 coding sequence is TGTGCCAGCAGTAGGGGACAGGTGAACACCGGGGAGCTGTTTTTT.